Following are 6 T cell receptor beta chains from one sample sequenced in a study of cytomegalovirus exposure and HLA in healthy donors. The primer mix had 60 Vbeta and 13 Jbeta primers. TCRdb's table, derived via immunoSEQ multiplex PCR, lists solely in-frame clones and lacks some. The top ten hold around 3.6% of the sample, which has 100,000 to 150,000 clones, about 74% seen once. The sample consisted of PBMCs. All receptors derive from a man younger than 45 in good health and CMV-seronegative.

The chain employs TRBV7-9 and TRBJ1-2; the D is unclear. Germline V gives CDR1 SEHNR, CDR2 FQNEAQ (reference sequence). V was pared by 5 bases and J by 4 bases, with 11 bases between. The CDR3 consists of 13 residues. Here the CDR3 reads CASSISDSYGYTF. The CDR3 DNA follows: TGTGCCAGCAGCATCTCGGACTCCTATGGCTACACCTTC.

The CDR3 protein is CASRGGKIYGYTF. The CDR3 DNA reads as TGTGCCAGCAGGGGGGGGAAGATCTATGGCTACACCTTC. The chain uses TRBV6-1 and TRBJ1-2, with D possibly TRBD1 on 5 matching bases. V was cut by 6 bases and J by 4 bases, with 12 bases left in between. Per germline, CDR1 MNHNS and CDR2 SASEGT. The CDR3 is 13 amino acids.

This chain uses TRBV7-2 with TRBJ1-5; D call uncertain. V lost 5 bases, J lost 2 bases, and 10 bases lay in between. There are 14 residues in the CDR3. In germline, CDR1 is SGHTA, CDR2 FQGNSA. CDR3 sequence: CASSPAGGNQPQHF. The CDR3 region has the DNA TGTGCCAGCAGCCCGGCCGGGGGCAATCAGCCCCAGCATTTT.

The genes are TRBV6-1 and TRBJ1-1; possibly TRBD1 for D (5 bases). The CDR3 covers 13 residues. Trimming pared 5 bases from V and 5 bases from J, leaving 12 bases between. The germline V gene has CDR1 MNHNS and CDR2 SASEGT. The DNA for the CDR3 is TGTGCCAGCAGTCCCCAGGGTGAGACTGAAGCTTTCTTT. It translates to CASSPQGETEAFF.

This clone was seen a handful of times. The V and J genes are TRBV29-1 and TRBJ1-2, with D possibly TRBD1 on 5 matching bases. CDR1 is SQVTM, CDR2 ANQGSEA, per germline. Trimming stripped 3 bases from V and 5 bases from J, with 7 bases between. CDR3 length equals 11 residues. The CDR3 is CSVEGGYGYTF. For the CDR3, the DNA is TGCAGCGTTGAGGGGGGTTATGGCTACACCTTC.

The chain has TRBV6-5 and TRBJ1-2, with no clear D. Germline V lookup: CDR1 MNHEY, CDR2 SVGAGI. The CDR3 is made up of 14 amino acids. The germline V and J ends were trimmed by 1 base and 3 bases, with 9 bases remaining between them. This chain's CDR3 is CASSYFREDYGYTF. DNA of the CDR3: TGTGCCAGCAGTTACTTTCGGGAGGACTATGGCTACACCTTC.